This T cell receptor (beta chain) was profiled in a study of T cells in Graves' hyperthyroidism and ophthalmopathy. Overall study results and limits: Researchers report that a 13 V-J model separated ophthalmopathy from stable hyperthyroidism.

Among ophthalmopathy patients, the Clinical Activity Score reached at least 3, the NOSPECS grade reached at least 4, and duration remained under 3 months. On the basis of clinical symptoms, serum thyroxine and TRAb, thyroid ultrasound and orbital computed tomography, diagnoses were made. The table lists this clonotype with a few counts. Its antigen is not known. The CDR3 runs 13 residues. The V end lost 7 bases, the J end lost 14 bases, and 18 bases lay between the germline ends. Per germline, CDR1 SGHTA and CDR2 FQGNSA. It was RNA transcripts that yielded the amplified TCR beta CDR3 regions. Initially, a first-round RT-PCR of the TCR CDR3 employed the HTBI primer set. TCRdb recomputed calls from the multiplex PCR reads with MiXCR, one row per CDR3 protein. Altogether approximately 400,000 distinct CDR3 sequences are present, around 20% being singletons, with the ten largest covering 35% to 45%.

The clonotype comes from a man between 18 and 29 years old with Graves' ophthalmopathy. The V and J genes are TRBV7-2 and TRBJ1-6, with a tentative D call TRBD1 (6 bases). Specimen: blood. Here the CDR3 DNA reads TGTGCCAGCAACCCTACAGGGATCGGGACCCTCCACTTT. Its translation: CASNPTGIGTLHF.